This T cell receptor beta chain was sequenced in a study of shared clonotypes between healthy human individuals. CDR3 length equals 13 residues. CDR1 and CDR2 (germline): SQVTM, ANQGSEA. V lost 7 bases, J lost 6 bases, and 18 bases lay in between. This clone was found once. TCRdb's copy holds only in-frame clones and misses some; the assay was immunoSEQ multiplex PCR. The sample yields around 2.3 million clones, approximately 96% seen once. Specimen: naive CD4+ T cells sorted from blood. Subset denoted: CD45RA+ positively selected. This clonotype was obtained from a man aged 18 to 35 in good health. The genes are TRBV29-1 and TRBJ1-2; no firm D call. The chain's CDR3 is CSAQNDPRDGYTF. The CDR3, as DNA: TGCAGCGCCCAGAACGATCCTAGGGATGGCTACACCTTC.